Following are 16 T cell receptor beta chains from one sample sequenced in a study of blood T cell repertoires in COVID-19. TCRdb's table, derived via immunoSEQ multiplex PCR, lists solely in-frame clones and lacks some. The table includes 75,000 to 80,000 clones, approximately 90% detected once. The material sequenced was peripheral blood. These TCRs come from a human donor in a cohort sampled during active COVID-19.

This chain connects TRBV29-1 to TRBJ2-1, with 8 bases lining up with TRBD2. The J segment lost 4 bases and the V segment lost 5 bases, leaving 4 bases of the junction unmatched. The V gene's germline CDR1 is SQVTM and CDR2 ANQGSEA. CDR3 size: 13 residues. CDR3 bases: TGCAGCGTTCACGGGGGGGGTTACAATGAGCAGTTCTTC. It is translated as CSVHGGGYNEQFF.

There are a few counts of this clone. The V gene is TRBV7-2, the J gene TRBJ1-5, with 7 bases that match TRBD1. CDR3 length equals 16 residues. The germline V gene has CDR1 SGHTA and CDR2 FQGNSA. J gave up 2 bases and V 5 bases, and 9 bases lay outside the gene matches. The DNA for the CDR3 is TGTGCCAGCAGCCTTCGGACAGGTGGTGGCAATCAGCCCCAGCATTTT. The encoded protein is CASSLRTGGGNQPQHF.

This sequence joins TRBV4-1 and TRBJ2-3; 8 positions match TRBD2. The CDR3 sequence is 17 residues long. V lost 1 base, J lost 1 base, and 7 bases stayed unmatched. Germline loops: CDR1 MGHRA, CDR2 YSYEKL. CDR3: CASSQGISGLGTDTQYF. As DNA, the CDR3 is TGCGCCAGCAGCCAAGGTATATCGGGACTAGGCACAGATACGCAGTATTTT.

In its sample, this clone was seen a few times. The genes are TRBV6-4 and TRBJ1-5, with D possibly being TRBD1 (6 bases). This CDR3 region has 15 residues. Between the trimmed V and J ends, which lost 6 bases and 1 base, there was a span of 13 bases. From germline, CDR1 is MRHNA and CDR2 SNTAGT. CDR3 DNA: TGTGCCAGCAGAACGACAGGCGAAAGCAATCAGCCCCAGCATTTT. Its translation is CASRTTGESNQPQHF.

V is TRBV4-1 and J is TRBJ2-4; TRBD2 agrees at 9 bases. Germline CDR1 reads MGHRA; CDR2 reads YSYEKL. This CDR3 is 17 amino acids long. V shed 1 base and J 0 bases; nucleotides not matched to a gene: 4. CDR3 in DNA: TGCGCCAGCAGCCAAGTGACTAGCGGCCTAGCCAAAAACATTCAGTACTTC. Translating it yields CASSQVTSGLAKNIQYF.

The chain couples TRBV29-1 to TRBJ1-2, with D possibly being TRBD1 (5 bases). This CDR3 has 12 amino acids. Germline lookup yields CDR1 SQVTM and CDR2 ANQGSEA. Deletions cut 5 bases from V and 6 bases from J, with 13 bases between. CDR3 sequence (DNA): TGCAGCGTTCTGGGGGGAGGGGATGGCTACACCTTC. It codes for CSVLGGGDGYTF.

The gene calls are TRBV18 and TRBJ2-3; D may be TRBD1 (6 bases). The CDR3 consists of 16 residues. Germline assignment: CDR1 KGHSH and CDR2 LQKENI. The V end lost 4 bases, the J end lost 3 bases, and 17 bases lay between the germline ends. CDR3 residues: CASSLGQFWGTDTQYF. The CDR3 coding sequence is TGTGCCAGCTCACTTGGACAGTTTTGGGGAACAGATACGCAGTATTTT.

J is TRBJ2-7 and V is TRBV6-5; D is possibly TRBD2 (6 bases). CDR1 and CDR2 from the germline V gene are MNHEY and SVGAGI. With 2 bases removed from V and 2 bases from J, the gap between germline ends came to 13 bases. This CDR3 has 15 residues. The CDR3 sequence is CASSYGGGAPYEQYF. CDR3 nucleotide sequence: TGTGCCAGCAGTTACGGTGGCGGGGCCCCCTACGAGCAGTACTTC.

The V and J genes are TRBV5-6 and TRBJ2-1, with D tentatively TRBD1 (6 bases). The CDR3 consists of 11 residues. Germline V gene lookup returns CDR1 SGHDT and CDR2 YYEEEE. Between the trimmed V and J ends, which lost 1 base and 12 bases, there was a span of 8 bases. This CDR3 reads CASSLTGWQFF. CDR3 DNA: TGTGCCAGCAGCTTGACAGGGTGGCAGTTCTTC.

This sequence joins TRBV23-1 and TRBJ1-5, with TRBD1 matching over 8 bases. TRBV23-1 carries the ORF label, with uncertain function. This CDR3 is built from 13 residues. The V and J ends lost 4 bases and 7 bases, in that order; junction bases with no gene match: 3. This CDR3 is CASSRTGYQPQHF. The CDR3 DNA reads TGCGCCAGCAGTCGGACAGGGTACCAGCCCCAGCATTTT.

This rearrangement joins TRBV7-3 to TRBJ2-1; 14 positions agree with TRBD2. The V gene end was trimmed by 4 bases and the J gene end by 5 bases; junction bases not matched to a gene: 1. CDR3 length: 15 residues. Germline CDR1 SGHTA, CDR2 FQGTGA. Here the CDR3 DNA reads TGTGCCAGCAGCTCGGGACTAGCGGGGGACAATGAGCAGTTCTTC. It codes for CASSSGLAGDNEQFF. Variable domain in full (rest from reference TRBV7-3 and TRBJ2-1): GAGVSQTPSNKVTEKGKYVELRCDPISGHTALYWYRQSLGQGPEFLIYFQGTGAADDSGLPNDRFFAVRPEGSVSTLKIQRTERGDSAVYLCASSSGLAGDNEQFFGPGTRLTVL.

This clone appeared a few times. The chain uses TRBV7-8 and TRBJ2-7; D remains ambiguous. This CDR3 is built from 15 residues. V was clipped by 1 base and J by 2 bases, with 12 bases between them. CDR1 is SGHVS and CDR2 is FQNEAQ in the germline V gene. This chain's CDR3 is CASSLEDSRTYEQYF. The CDR3 bases are TGTGCCAGCAGCTTAGAGGATAGCAGAACCTACGAGCAGTACTTC. The whole variable domain, remainder taken from reference TRBV7-8 and TRBJ2-7, is GAGVSQSPRYKVAKRGQDVALRCDPISGHVSLFWYQQALGQGPEFLTYFQNEAQLDKSGLPSDRFFAERPEGSVSTLKIQRTQQEDSAVYLCASSLEDSRTYEQYFGPGTRLTVT.

V gene TRBV19 combines with J gene TRBJ1-6; TRBD1 matches 8 bases. Per germline, CDR1 LNHDA and CDR2 SQIVND (reference sequence). V was clipped by 3 bases and J by 8 bases; unmatched bases: 3. The CDR3 runs to 14 residues. CDR3 bases: TGTGCCAGTAGTATTACAGGGGGTGATTCACCCCTCCACTTT. Amino acids: CASSITGGDSPLHF.

The genes are TRBV9 and TRBJ2-3; TRBD2 agrees at 7 bases. This CDR3 spans 18 amino acids. V was pared by 9 bases and J by 0 bases, with 19 bases of the junction left unmatched. Per germline, CDR1 SGDLS and CDR2 YYNGEE. The CDR3 spells CANATISLRGESTDTQYF. CDR3 DNA sequence: TGTGCCAACGCAACAATATCGTTACGGGGGGAGAGCACAGATACGCAGTATTTT.

The chain has TRBV24-1 and TRBJ2-7; maybe TRBD2 (6 bases). V lost 9 bases and J lost 5, with 13 bases in between. The CDR3 is 12 residues long. Germline CDR1 reads KGHDR; CDR2 reads SFDVKD. CDR3 protein: CATRGTSNEQYF. CDR3 nucleotide sequence: TGTGCCACCCGGGGGACGAGCAACGAGCAGTACTTC.

The chain's CDR3 is CASSPGLAGTETQYF. The DNA of the CDR3 is TGTGCCAGCTCTCCCGGGCTAGCGGGGACAGAGACCCAGTACTTC. The rearrangement joins TRBV4-2 to TRBJ2-5; TRBD2 matches 9 bases. In germline, CDR1 is LGHNA, CDR2 YNFKEQ. This CDR3 contains 15 residues. The V segment lost 8 bases and the J segment 4 bases; nucleotides outside the gene matches: 11.